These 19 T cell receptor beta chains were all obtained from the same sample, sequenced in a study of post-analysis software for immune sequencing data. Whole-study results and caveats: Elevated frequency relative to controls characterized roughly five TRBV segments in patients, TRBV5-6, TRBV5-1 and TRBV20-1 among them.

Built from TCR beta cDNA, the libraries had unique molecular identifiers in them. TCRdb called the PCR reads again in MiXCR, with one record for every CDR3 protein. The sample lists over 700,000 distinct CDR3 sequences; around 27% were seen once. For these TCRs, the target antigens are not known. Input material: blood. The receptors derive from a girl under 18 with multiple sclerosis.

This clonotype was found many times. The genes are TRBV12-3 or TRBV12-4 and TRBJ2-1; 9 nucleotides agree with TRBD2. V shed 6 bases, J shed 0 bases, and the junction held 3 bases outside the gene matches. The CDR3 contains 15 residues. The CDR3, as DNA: TGTGCCAGCAGAGTTAGCGGGAGCTCCTACAATGAGCAGTTCTTC. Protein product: CASRVSGSSYNEQFF.

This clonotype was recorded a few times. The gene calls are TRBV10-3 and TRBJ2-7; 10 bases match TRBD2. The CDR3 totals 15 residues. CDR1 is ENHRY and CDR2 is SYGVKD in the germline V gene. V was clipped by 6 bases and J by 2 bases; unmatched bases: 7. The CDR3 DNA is TGTGCCATCAGGCAAGGACTAGCGGACCCCTACGAGCAGTACTTC. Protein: CAIRQGLADPYEQYF.

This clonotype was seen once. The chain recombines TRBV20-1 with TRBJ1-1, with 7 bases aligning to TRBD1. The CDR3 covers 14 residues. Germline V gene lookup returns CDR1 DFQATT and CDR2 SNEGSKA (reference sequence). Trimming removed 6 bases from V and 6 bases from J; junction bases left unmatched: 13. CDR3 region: CSATEGQRGAEAFF. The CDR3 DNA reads TGCAGTGCCACCGAGGGACAGAGAGGGGCTGAAGCTTTCTTT.

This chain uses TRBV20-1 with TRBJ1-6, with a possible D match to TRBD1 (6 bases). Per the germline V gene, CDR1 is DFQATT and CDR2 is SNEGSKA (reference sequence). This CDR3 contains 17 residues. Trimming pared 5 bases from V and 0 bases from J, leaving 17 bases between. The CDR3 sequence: CSAEGGGGDSYNSPLHF. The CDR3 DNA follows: TGCAGTGCTGAGGGGGGAGGGGGGGACTCCTATAATTCACCCCTCCACTTT.

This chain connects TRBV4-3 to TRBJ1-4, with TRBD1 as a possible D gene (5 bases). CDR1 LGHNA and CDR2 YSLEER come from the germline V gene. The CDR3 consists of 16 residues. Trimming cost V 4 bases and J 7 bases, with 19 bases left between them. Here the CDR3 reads CASSRQAHPRVEKLFF. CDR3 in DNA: TGCGCCAGCAGCCGACAAGCTCATCCCAGGGTTGAAAAACTGTTTTTT.

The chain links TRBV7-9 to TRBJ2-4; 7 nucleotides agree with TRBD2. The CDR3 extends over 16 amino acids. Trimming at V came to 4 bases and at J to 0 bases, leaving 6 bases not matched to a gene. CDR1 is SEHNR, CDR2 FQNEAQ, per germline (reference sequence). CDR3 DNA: TGTGCCAGCAGCTCCGCCGGGGGGAAAGCCAAAAACATTCAGTACTTC. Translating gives CASSSAGGKAKNIQYF.

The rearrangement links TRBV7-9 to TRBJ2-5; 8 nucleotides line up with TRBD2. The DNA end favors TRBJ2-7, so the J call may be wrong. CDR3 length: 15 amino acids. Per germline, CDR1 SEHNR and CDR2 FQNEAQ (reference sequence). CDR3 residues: CASSFAGLGDGEQYF. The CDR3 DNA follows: TGTGCCAGCAGCTTCGCGGGACTAGGGGACGGCGAGCAGTACTTC.

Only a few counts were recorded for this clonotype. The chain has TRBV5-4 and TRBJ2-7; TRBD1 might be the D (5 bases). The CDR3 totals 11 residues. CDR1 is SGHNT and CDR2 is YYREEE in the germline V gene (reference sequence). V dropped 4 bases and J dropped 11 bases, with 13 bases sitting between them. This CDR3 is CASSKGPQEYF. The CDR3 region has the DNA TGTGCCAGCAGCAAGGGGCCCCAAGAGTACTTC.

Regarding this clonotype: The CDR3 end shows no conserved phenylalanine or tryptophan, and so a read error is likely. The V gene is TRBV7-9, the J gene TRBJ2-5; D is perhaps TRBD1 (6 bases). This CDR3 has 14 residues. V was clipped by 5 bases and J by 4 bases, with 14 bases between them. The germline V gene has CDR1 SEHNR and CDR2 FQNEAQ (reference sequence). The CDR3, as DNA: TGTGCCAGCAGCCTCGACAGGACACGAGAGACCCAGTACGTC. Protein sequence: CASSLDRTRETQYV.

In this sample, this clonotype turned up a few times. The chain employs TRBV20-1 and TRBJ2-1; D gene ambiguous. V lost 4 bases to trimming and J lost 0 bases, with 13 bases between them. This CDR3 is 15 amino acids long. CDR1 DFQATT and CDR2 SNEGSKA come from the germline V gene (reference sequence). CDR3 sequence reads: CSAMLRVSSYNEQFF. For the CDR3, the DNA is TGCAGTGCTATGCTCCGGGTTAGCTCCTACAATGAGCAGTTCTTC.

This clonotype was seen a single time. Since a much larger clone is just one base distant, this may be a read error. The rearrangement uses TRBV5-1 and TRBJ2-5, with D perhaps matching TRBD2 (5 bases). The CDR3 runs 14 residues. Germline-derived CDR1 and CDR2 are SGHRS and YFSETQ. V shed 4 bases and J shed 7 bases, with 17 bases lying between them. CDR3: CASSGRGEAVTQYF. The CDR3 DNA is TGCGCCAGCAGCGGCCGGGGTGAGGCTGTGACCCAGTACTTC.

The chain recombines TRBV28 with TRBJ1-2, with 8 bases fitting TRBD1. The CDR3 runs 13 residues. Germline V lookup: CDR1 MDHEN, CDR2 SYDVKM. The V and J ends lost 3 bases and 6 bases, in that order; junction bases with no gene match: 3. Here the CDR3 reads CASSFRTGHGYTF. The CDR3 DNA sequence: TGTGCCAGCAGTTTTCGGACAGGGCATGGCTACACCTTC.

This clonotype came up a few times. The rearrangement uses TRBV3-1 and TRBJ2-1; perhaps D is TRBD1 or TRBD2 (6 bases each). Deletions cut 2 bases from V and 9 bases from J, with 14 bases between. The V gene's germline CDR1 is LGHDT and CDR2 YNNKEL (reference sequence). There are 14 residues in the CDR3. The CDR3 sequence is CASSQRRGGTEQFF. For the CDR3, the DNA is TGTGCCAGCAGCCAAAGGAGAGGGGGGACTGAGCAGTTCTTC.

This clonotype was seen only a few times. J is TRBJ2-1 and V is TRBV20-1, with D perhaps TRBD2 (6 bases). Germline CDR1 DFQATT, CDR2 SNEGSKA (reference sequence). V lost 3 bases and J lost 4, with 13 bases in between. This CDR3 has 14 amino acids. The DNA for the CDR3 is TGCAGTGCTAGGCTTTGGGCGGGGTACAATGAGCAGTTCTTC. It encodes CSARLWAGYNEQFF.

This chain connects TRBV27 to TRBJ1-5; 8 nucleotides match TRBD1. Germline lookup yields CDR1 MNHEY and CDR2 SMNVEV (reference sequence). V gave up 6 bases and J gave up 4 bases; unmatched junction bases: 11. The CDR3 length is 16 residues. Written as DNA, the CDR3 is TGTGCCAGCAGCCAAACTACAGACAGGGGAAATCAGCCCCAGCATTTT. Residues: CASSQTTDRGNQPQHF.

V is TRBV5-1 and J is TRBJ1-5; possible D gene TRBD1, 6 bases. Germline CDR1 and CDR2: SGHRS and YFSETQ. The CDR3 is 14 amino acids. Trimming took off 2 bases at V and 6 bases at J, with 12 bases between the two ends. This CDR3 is CASSFGGGSQPQHF. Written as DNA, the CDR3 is TGCGCCAGCAGCTTCGGTGGGGGCAGTCAGCCCCAGCATTTT.

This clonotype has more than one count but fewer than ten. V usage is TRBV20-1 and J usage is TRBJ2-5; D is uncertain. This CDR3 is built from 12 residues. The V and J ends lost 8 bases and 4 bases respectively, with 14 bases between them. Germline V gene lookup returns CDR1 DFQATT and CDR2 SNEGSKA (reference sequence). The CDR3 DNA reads TGCAGTCCCCTCCGTCTACCAGAGACCCAGTACTTC. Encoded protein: CSPLRLPETQYF.

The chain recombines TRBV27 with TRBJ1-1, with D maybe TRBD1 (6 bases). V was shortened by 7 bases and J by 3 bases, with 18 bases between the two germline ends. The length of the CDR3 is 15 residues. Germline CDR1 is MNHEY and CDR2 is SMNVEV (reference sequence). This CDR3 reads CASTLRVTGHTEAFF. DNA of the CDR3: TGTGCCAGCACTCTAAGAGTAACAGGGCACACTGAAGCTTTCTTT.

The CDR3 DNA follows: TGTGCCAGCAGCTTGGAAAGAGTGCGGGGGGCGGGCTCCTACAATGAGCAGTTCTTC. Translation: CASSLERVRGAGSYNEQFF. V usage is TRBV5-5 and J usage is TRBJ2-1; 8 nucleotides align to TRBD2. CDR1 and CDR2 from the germline V gene are SGHKS and YYEKEE (reference sequence). J gave up 0 bases and V 0 bases, and 11 bases lay outside the gene matches. CDR3 length equals 19 residues.